One and the same sample provided the 30 T cell receptor beta chains below, sequenced in a study of cytomegalovirus exposure and HLA in healthy donors. Primers for the PCR totalled 60 Vbeta and 13 Jbeta. Clones were sequenced by immunoSEQ multiplex PCR, and TCRdb holds only the in-frame ones, with some missing. This sample has more than 150,000 clones, with just under 80% found just once. The specimen was PBMCs. These receptors were collected from a woman between 40 and 50 years old in good health and CMV-seropositive.

The gene calls are TRBV2 and TRBJ2-5; 10 bases are a match to TRBD2. This CDR3 contains 14 residues. Germline CDR1 reads SNHLY; CDR2 reads FYNNEI. V was clipped by 5 bases and J by 5 bases; unmatched bases: 5. CDR3 residues: CASSSGGGYETQYF. The CDR3 DNA is TGTGCCAGCAGTAGCGGGGGGGGGTATGAGACCCAGTACTTC.

The CDR3 loop reads CASSVGQGGGGNQPQHF. CDR3 coding DNA: TGCGCCAGCAGCGTTGGACAGGGAGGTGGTGGCAATCAGCCCCAGCATTTT. The chain employs TRBV5-1 and TRBJ1-5, with 8 bases lining up with TRBD1. CDR1 and CDR2 from the germline V gene are SGHRS and YFSETQ. The J segment lost 2 bases and the V segment lost 4 bases, leaving 11 bases of the junction unmatched. CDR3 length: 17 residues.

The rearrangement links TRBV7-2 to TRBJ1-1; D not certain. The CDR3 runs to 13 residues. Trimming took off 3 bases at V and 0 bases at J, with 5 bases between the two ends. Germline CDR1 and CDR2: SGHTA and FQGNSA. CDR3 sequence: CASSFYMNTEAFF. The DNA for the CDR3 is TGTGCCAGCAGCTTTTACATGAACACTGAAGCTTTCTTT.

This clone occurred once. The CDR3 loop is CASSQGRVGEKLFF. CDR3 in DNA: TGTGCCAGCAGCCAGGGGAGGGTCGGAGAAAAACTGTTTTTT. The chain couples TRBV7-9 to TRBJ1-4, with D possibly TRBD1 on 6 matching bases. CDR3 length: 14 residues. Between the trimmed V and J ends, which lost 5 bases and 8 bases, there was a span of 15 bases. Germline loops: CDR1 SEHNR, CDR2 FQNEAQ (reference sequence).

V and J are TRBV10-3 and TRBJ2-2, with D possibly matching TRBD2 (6 bases). The CDR3 loop spans 16 amino acids. Germline-derived CDR1 and CDR2 are ENHRY and SYGVKD. Trimming left V 5 bases short and J 6 bases short, with 19 bases between. CDR3 sequence: CAISSGLSIIPGELFF. The CDR3 nucleotides read TGTGCCATCAGTTCGGGACTCTCCATTATCCCCGGGGAGCTGTTTTTT.

The rearrangement uses TRBV6-1 and TRBJ2-5; D is perhaps TRBD1 (6 bases). The V gene lost 3 bases and the J gene lost 4 bases, with 6 bases spanning the gap. This CDR3 has 12 amino acids. The V gene's germline CDR1 is MNHNS and CDR2 SASEGT. CDR3 loop: CASSDRGETQYF. The CDR3 region has the DNA TGTGCCAGCAGTGACAGGGGAGAGACCCAGTACTTC.

CDR3 DNA: TGTGCCACCAGCTTGAACGGTAAAGAGACCCAGTACTTC. It codes for CATSLNGKETQYF. The chain is built from TRBV15 and TRBJ2-5; D is unresolved. Trimming pared 5 bases from V and 3 bases from J, leaving 10 bases between. Germline assignment: CDR1 LNHNV and CDR2 YYDKDF (reference sequence). The CDR3 is 13 residues long.

The rearrangement joins TRBV29-1 to TRBJ2-3; the match to TRBD2 covers 10 bases. With V trimmed by 5 bases and J by 1 base, 9 bases remained unmatched. Germline CDR1 reads SQVTM; CDR2 reads ANQGSEA. CDR3 length: 16 amino acids. The CDR3 region is CSVKSGTSARTDTQYF. The CDR3 coding sequence is TGCAGCGTTAAATCCGGGACTAGCGCCCGCACAGATACGCAGTATTTT.

The chain links TRBV27 to TRBJ1-2, with 7 bases identical to TRBD1. CDR1 MNHEY and CDR2 SMNVEV come from the germline V gene (reference sequence). The J segment lost 5 bases and the V segment lost 6 bases, leaving 6 bases of the junction unmatched. CDR3 length: 13 amino acids. The CDR3 sequence is CASRPQGEYGYTF. The CDR3 DNA follows: TGTGCCAGCAGACCTCAGGGGGAGTATGGCTACACCTTC.

Sample share makes this clone medium-sized. V gene TRBV19 combines with J gene TRBJ1-1; D ambiguous. From germline, CDR1 is LNHDA and CDR2 SQIVND (reference sequence). The CDR3 consists of 14 residues. V lost 0 bases and J 8 bases, leaving 13 bases between the germline ends. The CDR3 DNA reads TGTGCCAGTAGTATAGATCATCAGGCTCCCGAAGCTTTCTTT. Its translation: CASSIDHQAPEAFF.

The gene calls are TRBV30 and TRBJ2-3; 7 bases fit TRBD2. The ends lost 0 bases at V and 6 bases at J; junction bases unmatched: 6. Germline lookup yields CDR1 GTSNPN and CDR2 SVGIG (reference sequence). The CDR3 has 14 amino acids. This chain's CDR3 is CAWSVSGVLDTQYF. Here the CDR3 DNA reads TGTGCCTGGAGTGTAAGCGGGGTGCTTGATACGCAGTATTTT.

The CDR3 nucleotides are TGTGCCTGGGCGTATTCGACGGGACTGCATGGCTACACCTTC. Protein product: CAWAYSTGLHGYTF. The chain links TRBV30 to TRBJ1-2; maybe TRBD1 (5 bases). The CDR3 runs to 14 residues. The ends were cut back, 5 bases at V and 6 bases at J, with 19 bases in the middle. Germline CDR1 and CDR2: GTSNPN and SVGIG (reference sequence).

As for this clone: One end of the junction fails to match germline, which may point to a read error. The chain employs TRBV7-9 and TRBJ1-1; D unclear. This CDR3 region has 13 residues. Germline V gene sequence: CDR1 SEHNR, CDR2 FQNEAQ (reference sequence). CDR3 nucleotide sequence: TGTTCCAGCAGCTTAGGAACGGGTACTGAAGCTTTCTTT. Translation gives CSSSLGTGTEAFF.

The rearrangement joins TRBV28 to TRBJ1-1; D call uncertain. Trimming cost V 3 bases and J 5 bases, with 7 bases left between them. Looked up from germline, CDR1 is MDHEN and CDR2 is SYDVKM. CDR3 length: 12 residues. The CDR3 nucleotides read TGTGCCAGCAGTTTCCCCGGTACTGAAGCTTTCTTT. This translates into CASSFPGTEAFF.

The chain has TRBV28 and TRBJ1-2; the D is unclear. V was cut by 6 bases and J by 2 bases, with 13 bases left in between. The CDR3 has 14 amino acids. The germline V gene has CDR1 MDHEN and CDR2 SYDVKM. CDR3 residues: CASSISGPNYGYTF. The CDR3 nucleotides read TGTGCCAGCAGCATTAGCGGGCCGAACTATGGCTACACCTTC.

The rearrangement joins TRBV19 to TRBJ1-4, with a possible D match to TRBD1 (5 bases). Looked up from germline, CDR1 is LNHDA and CDR2 is SQIVND (reference sequence). This CDR3 spans 14 amino acids. V was pared by 2 bases and J by 3 bases, with 7 bases between. The CDR3 spells CASSIQGANEKLFF. The CDR3 region has the DNA TGTGCCAGTAGTATACAGGGCGCTAATGAAAAACTGTTTTTT.

The rearrangement joins TRBV9 to TRBJ2-3; the match to TRBD1 covers 7 bases. The CDR3 has 17 amino acids. Germline trimming cut 4 bases from V and 2 bases from J; bases unmatched to any gene: 13. Germline V gives CDR1 SGDLS, CDR2 YYNGEE. The CDR3 protein is CASSPMIGTANTDTQYF. The DNA of the CDR3 is TGTGCCAGCAGCCCAATGATTGGGACAGCAAACACAGATACGCAGTATTTT.

V is TRBV13 and J is TRBJ2-1, with 7 nucleotides matching TRBD2. The V segment lost 4 bases and the J segment 3 bases; nucleotides outside the gene matches: 3. The CDR3 extends over 14 amino acids. Per the germline V gene, CDR1 is PRHDT and CDR2 is FYEKMQ (reference sequence). CDR3 DNA sequence: TGTGCCAGCAGCTCCCTAGCGGTCTACAATGAGCAGTTCTTC. It encodes CASSSLAVYNEQFF.

This rearrangement joins TRBV6-1 to TRBJ2-7; 9 bases line up with TRBD1. Germline CDR1 reads MNHNS; CDR2 reads SASEGT. Trimming at V came to 4 bases and at J to 2 bases, leaving 6 bases not matched to a gene. There are 15 residues in the CDR3. The CDR3, as DNA: TGTGCCAGCAGTGTGACCGGGACAGGGCCCTACGAGCAGTACTTC. Protein sequence: CASSVTGTGPYEQYF.

This clone is a singleton in its sample. This chain links TRBV18 with TRBJ2-1; possibly TRBD1 for D (6 bases). The CDR3 totals 15 residues. The V end lost 3 bases, the J end lost 7 bases, and 16 bases lay between the germline ends. CDR1 is KGHSH, CDR2 LQKENI, per germline. CDR3 nucleotides: TGTGCCAGCTCACCGACCCAGGGGTGGGGAAATGAGCAGTTCTTC. Its translation is CASSPTQGWGNEQFF.

The V call is TRBV30, the J call TRBJ2-2; no clear D gene. The germline V gene encodes CDR1 GTSNPN and CDR2 SVGIG (reference sequence). The V end lost 6 bases, the J end lost 5 bases, and 7 bases lay between the germline ends. This CDR3 has 11 residues. Here the CDR3 reads CACVETGELFF. The DNA of the CDR3 is TGTGCCTGTGTAGAGACCGGGGAGCTGTTTTTT. Based on the CDR3 plus reference TRBV30 and TRBJ2-2, the full variable domain is SQTIHQWPATLVQPVGSPLSLECTVEGTSNPNLYWYRQAAGRGLQLLFYSVGIGQISSEVPQNLSASRPQDRQFILSSKKLLLSDSGFYLCACVETGELFFGEGSRLTVL.

V is TRBV18 and J is TRBJ1-2; no clear D gene. CDR3 length: 13 amino acids. V was clipped by 3 bases and J by 4 bases, with 9 bases between them. Germline V gene lookup returns CDR1 KGHSH and CDR2 LQKENI. The CDR3 region is CASSPTASYGYTF. The CDR3 DNA follows: TGTGCCAGCTCACCTACAGCATCCTATGGCTACACCTTC.

The V and J genes are TRBV19 and TRBJ1-1; 11 bases line up with TRBD1. This CDR3 comprises 14 residues. Trimming at V came to 5 bases and at J to 8 bases, leaving 7 bases not matched to a gene. Germline-derived CDR1 and CDR2 are LNHDA and SQIVND (reference sequence). The CDR3 sequence: CASSLGQGVDEAFF. CDR3 DNA sequence: TGTGCCAGTAGTTTGGGACAGGGGGTAGACGAAGCTTTCTTT.

This chain connects TRBV4-3 to TRBJ2-7, with D perhaps matching TRBD1 (6 bases). The CDR3 has 15 residues. Trimming took 1 base from V and 5 from J, leaving 15 bases between them. CDR1 and CDR2 from the germline V gene are LGHNA and YSLEER. In nucleotides, the CDR3 is TGCGCCAGCAGCCAAGTGGGTGGGACAAGTCACGAGCAGTACTTC. Translating it yields CASSQVGGTSHEQYF.

This clone showed up just once. V and J are TRBV6-1 and TRBJ2-1, with 9 bases aligning to TRBD1. J was trimmed by 12 bases and V by 6 bases; bases with no gene match: 12. The V gene's germline CDR1 is MNHNS and CDR2 SASEGT. This CDR3 region has 14 residues. Here the CDR3 DNA reads TGTGCCAGCAGAGGGACAGGGAAGGGTAGTCGGCAGTTCTTC. Amino acid sequence: CASRGTGKGSRQFF.

The chain links TRBV19 to TRBJ1-1; 9 nucleotides match TRBD1. V was clipped by 7 bases and J by 11 bases; unmatched bases: 11. CDR1 is LNHDA, CDR2 SQIVND, per germline (reference sequence). The CDR3 totals 13 residues. The CDR3 sequence is CASKKRDRVVAFF. The CDR3 region has the DNA TGTGCCAGTAAGAAACGGGACAGGGTCGTCGCTTTCTTT.

This chain connects TRBV6-4 to TRBJ1-5; TRBD1 might be the D (5 bases). The CDR3 runs 16 residues. V lost 0 bases and J 4 bases, leaving 13 bases between the germline ends. From germline, CDR1 is MRHNA and CDR2 SNTAGT. DNA of the CDR3: TGTGCCAGCAGTGACTCTGGCAGGGTAAATAATCAGCCCCAGCATTTT. This translates into CASSDSGRVNNQPQHF.

The chain carries TRBV30 and TRBJ1-5; D gene unclear. Germline V gives CDR1 GTSNPN, CDR2 SVGIG (reference sequence). The CDR3 length is 13 residues. V dropped 1 base and J dropped 5 bases, with 9 bases sitting between them. The chain's CDR3 is CAWSARGDQPQHF. The CDR3, as DNA: TGTGCCTGGAGTGCGAGAGGAGATCAGCCCCAGCATTTT.

The chain recombines TRBV25-1 with TRBJ1-2; a possible D gene is TRBD1 (6 bases). The CDR3 totals 14 residues. Trimming shortened V by 6 bases and J by 4 bases, and 15 bases separated the two germline ends. Germline V lookup: CDR1 MGHDK, CDR2 SYGVNS. The CDR3 loop is CASSLAGEIYGYTF. CDR3 DNA sequence: TGTGCCAGCAGCCTCGCAGGGGAGATCTATGGCTACACCTTC.

The CDR3 here is CASTPGRGVVDTQYF. The CDR3 DNA reads TGTGCCAGCACCCCGGGGCGGGGGGTAGTAGATACGCAGTATTTT. The chain carries TRBV2 and TRBJ2-3, with 8 bases aligning to TRBD2. Germline V lookup: CDR1 SNHLY, CDR2 FYNNEI. CDR3 length equals 15 residues. Trimming at V came to 7 bases and at J to 5 bases, leaving 11 bases not matched to a gene.